This record concerns one T cell receptor beta chain sequence. What it binds is unknown. A much bigger clone sits one base away, suggesting this may be a read error. In a library made to pick up alpha chains, this beta chain is a stray read with a size that means little. TCRdb reanalysed the 5' RACE reads using MiXCR and keeps one entry per CDR3 protein. The sample consists of some 13,000 distinct CDR3 sequences, 3% to 5% of them appearing once. These data are taken from a study of spatial heterogeneity in lung cancer. Looking at the study overall: Detected beta-chain sequences consistently exceeded alpha-chain sequences. Whole-study results and caveats: The study found ubiquitous expanded tumor TCRs in blood more at resection than follow-up.

Time point in this sample: sample taken at primary tumor resection. Whole RNA obtained from tumor, nontumor lung or frozen PBMC underwent sequencing without sorting. Patients with untreated early-stage non-small cell lung cancer, numbering some 68, were the donors. The CDR3 spans 14 residues. Looked up from germline, CDR1 is LGHDT and CDR2 is YNNKEL (reference sequence). Between the trimmed V and J ends, which lost 6 bases and 7 bases, there was a span of 18 bases. The sample here was PBMCs, taken at surgery. The TCR originated in a male donor with early-stage non-small cell lung cancer. V usage is TRBV3-1 and J usage is TRBJ1-1, with a tentative D call TRBD1 (5 bases). CDR3 sequence reads: CASRQLERRGEAFF. CDR3 nucleotides: TGTGCCAGCAGGCAATTGGAGAGGAGGGGTGAAGCTTTCTTT. Drawing the rest from reference TRBV3-1 and TRBJ1-1, the complete variable domain is DTAVSQTPKYLVTQMGNDKSIKCEQNLGHDTMYWYKQDSKKFLKIMFSYNNKELIINETVPNRFSPKSPDKAHLNLHINSLELGDSAVYFCASRQLERRGEAFFGQGTRLTVV.